The rows below give T cell receptor beta chains drawn from one sample of a study of shared clonotypes between healthy human individuals. The repertoire was sequenced with immunoSEQ multiplex PCR; TCRdb's copy has only in-frame clones and lacks some. The sample holds some 740,000 clones, over 90% seen once. The sample taken for sequencing was naive CD8+ T cells sorted from blood. Every receptor here comes from a man younger than 45 in good health. Both conserved end residues are part of each CDR3. The D gene is left open where the match is weak.

D gene | V gene | CDR3 protein
. | TRBV6-6 | CASSSFSGGQPQHF
. | TRBV7-6 | CASSPRGGSYNEQFF
. | TRBV4-2 | CASSPNPGNTIYF
TRBD2 | TRBV27 | CASSLLAGGSWSDTQYF
. | TRBV5-1 | CASSFGQGSNEQFF
TRBD1 | TRBV7-9 | CASSVTQGSGTEAFF
TRBD2 | TRBV5-1 | CASSEGLAGQLGSYEQYF
. | TRBV14 | CASSQFGEGTDTQYF
. | TRBV7-9 | CASSPESMHYGYTF
TRBD1 | TRBV4-1 | CASSQDPDRGLYEQYF
. | TRBV9 | CASSVRDNYGYTF
TRBD2 | TRBV7-6 | CASSVQKPGLAGVTGELFF
TRBD1 | TRBV5-6 | CASSDWDRIHEQYF
TRBD1 | TRBV9 | CASSARQGLGIQETQYF
. | TRBV30 | CAWSVSGTGELFF
. | TRBV28 | CASSTLTDVLTGELFF
TRBD2 | TRBV27 | CASRGLAGVHEQYF
. | TRBV9 | CASSVVGTEEAFF
TRBD1 | TRBV15 | CATSREGTAREAFF
. | TRBV11-2 | CASSLGRTATNEKLFF
. | TRBV5-8 | CASSLARQELNYGYTF
TRBD1 | TRBV6-1 | CASSGRTGYSYEQYF
. | TRBV5-1 | CASSLMGSGDYGYTF
TRBD2 | TRBV7-8 | CASSLPGLAGIVVQFF
. | TRBV6-5 | CASSYPDGTQYF
TRBD2 | TRBV27 | CASSPGTSGRSYEQYF
TRBD1 | TRBV9 | CASSVAYGQGLSGELFF
. | TRBV6-6 | CASRPPRGSYNEQFF
. | TRBV5-1 | CASSLTGVADYEQYF
. | TRBV11-2 | CASSLGVGSVGTDTQYF
. | TRBV27 | CASSLARNQPQHF
. | TRBV7-2 | CASRTSLSTDTQYF
TRBD1 | TRBV2 | CASSGTGLDQPQHF
. | TRBV29-1 | CSADGGATGELFF
. | TRBV27 | CASRNLVDTEAFF
. | TRBV21-1 | CASSKAGPYSNQPQHF
TRBD1 | TRBV6-1 | CASSEADRGGETQYF
TRBD1 | TRBV7-2 | CASSSPTGGWGTDTQYF
. | TRBV27 | CASSPVIVQNTEAFF
TRBD1 | TRBV4-1 | CASSQEGTGINTEAFF
. | TRBV4-1 | CASSQVAGFYGYTF
. | TRBV6-1 | CATNREANQPQHF